This T cell receptor beta chain was sequenced in a study of OX40 agonist ivuxolimab in advanced cancers. About the research overall: Ivuxolimab, which is an agonistic anti-OX40 (CD134) antibody, was administered to the patients. Cancers in dose escalation were hepatocellular, melanoma, renal cell and head and neck.

The germline V gene has CDR1 LGHNA and CDR2 YNFKEQ. V was trimmed by 0 bases and J by 3 bases, leaving 14 bases between them. The CDR3 is made up of 17 amino acids. Points from the study as a whole: Partial responders receiving 0.1-3.0 mg/kg showed among the lowest clonal expansion. The average count of expanded clones was higher among CD8+ T cells than among CD4+.

This clone was recorded once. Its matching antigen is unknown. TCRdb's copy holds only in-frame clones and misses some; the assay was immunoSEQ multiplex PCR. The repertoire includes around 95,000 clones, around 89% of them detected once, and about 0.17% sits in the top ten. The chain recombines TRBV4-2 with TRBJ1-4; D is possibly TRBD1 (6 bases). The sample here was CD4+ or CD8+ T cells sorted from blood, taken in a trial of the OX40 agonist ivuxolimab. The sequence was collected from an adult with an advanced solid tumor such as melanoma, head and neck, liver or kidney cancer. The CDR3 region is CASSQEGAGAPNEKLFF. CDR3 in DNA: TGTGCCAGCAGCCAAGAGGGGGCAGGGGCTCCTAATGAAAAACTGTTTTTT.